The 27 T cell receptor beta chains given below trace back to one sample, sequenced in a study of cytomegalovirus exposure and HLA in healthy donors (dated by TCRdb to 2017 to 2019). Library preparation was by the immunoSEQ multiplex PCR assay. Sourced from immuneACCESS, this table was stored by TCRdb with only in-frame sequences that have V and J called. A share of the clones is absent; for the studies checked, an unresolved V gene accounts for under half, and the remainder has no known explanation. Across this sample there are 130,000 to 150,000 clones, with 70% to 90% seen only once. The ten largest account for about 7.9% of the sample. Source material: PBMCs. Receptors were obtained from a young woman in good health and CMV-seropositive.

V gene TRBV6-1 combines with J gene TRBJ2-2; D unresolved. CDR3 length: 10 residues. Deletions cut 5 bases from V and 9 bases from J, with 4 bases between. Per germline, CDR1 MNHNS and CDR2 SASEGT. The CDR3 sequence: CASSSRELFF. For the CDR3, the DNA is TGTGCCAGCAGTAGCAGGGAGCTGTTTTTT.

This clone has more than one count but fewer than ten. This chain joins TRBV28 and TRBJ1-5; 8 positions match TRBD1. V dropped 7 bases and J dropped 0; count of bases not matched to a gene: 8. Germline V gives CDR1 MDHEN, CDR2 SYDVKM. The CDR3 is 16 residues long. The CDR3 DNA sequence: TGTGCCAGCATCCCCCTGGACAGGGTTAGCAATCAGCCCCAGCATTTT. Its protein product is CASIPLDRVSNQPQHF.

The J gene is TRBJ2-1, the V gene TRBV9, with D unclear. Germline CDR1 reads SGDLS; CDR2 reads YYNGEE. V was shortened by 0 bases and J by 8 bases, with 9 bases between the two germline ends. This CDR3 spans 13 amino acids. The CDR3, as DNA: TGTGCCAGCAGCGTAGCCCCGTCAGATGAGCAGTTCTTC. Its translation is CASSVAPSDEQFF.

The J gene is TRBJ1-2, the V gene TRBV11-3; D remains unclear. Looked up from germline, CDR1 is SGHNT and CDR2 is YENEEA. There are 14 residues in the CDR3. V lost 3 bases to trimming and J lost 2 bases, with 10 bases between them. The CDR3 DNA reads TGTGCCAGCAGCTTCCGGGTAGAAAACTATGGCTACACCTTC. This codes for CASSFRVENYGYTF.

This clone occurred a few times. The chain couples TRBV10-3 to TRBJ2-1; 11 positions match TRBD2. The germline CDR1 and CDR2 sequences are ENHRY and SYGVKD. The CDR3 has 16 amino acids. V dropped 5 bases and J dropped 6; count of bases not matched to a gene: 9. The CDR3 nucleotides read TGTGCCATCAGTTCTTCCGGGACTAGCGGTTCCAATGAGCAGTTCTTC. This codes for CAISSSGTSGSNEQFF.

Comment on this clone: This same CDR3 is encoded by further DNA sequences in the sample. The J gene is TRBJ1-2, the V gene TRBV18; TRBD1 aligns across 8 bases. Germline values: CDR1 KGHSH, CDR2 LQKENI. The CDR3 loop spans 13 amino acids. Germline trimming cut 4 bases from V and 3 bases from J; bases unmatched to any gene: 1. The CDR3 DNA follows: TGTGCCAGCTCACAACAGGGGGACTATGGCTACACCTTC. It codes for CASSQQGDYGYTF.

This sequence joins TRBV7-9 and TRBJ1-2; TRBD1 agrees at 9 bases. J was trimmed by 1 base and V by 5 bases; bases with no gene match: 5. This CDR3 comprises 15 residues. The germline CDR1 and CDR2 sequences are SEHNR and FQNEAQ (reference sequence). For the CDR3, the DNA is TGTGCCAGCAGCCGTGGGACAGGGATTAACTATGGCTACACCTTC. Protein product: CASSRGTGINYGYTF. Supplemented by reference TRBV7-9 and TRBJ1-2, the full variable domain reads DTGVSQNPRHKITKRGQNVTFRCDPISEHNRLYWYRQTLGQGPEFLTYFQNEAQLEKSRLLSDRFSAERPKGSFSTLEIQRTEQGDSAMYLCASSRGTGINYGYTFGSGTRLTVV.

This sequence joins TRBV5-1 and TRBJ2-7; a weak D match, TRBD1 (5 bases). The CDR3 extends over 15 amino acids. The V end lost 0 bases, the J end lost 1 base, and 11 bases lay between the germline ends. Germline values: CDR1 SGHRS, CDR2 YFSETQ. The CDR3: CASSLGPGSSYEQYF. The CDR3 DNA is TGCGCCAGCAGCTTGGGTCCAGGGTCGTCCTACGAGCAGTACTTC.

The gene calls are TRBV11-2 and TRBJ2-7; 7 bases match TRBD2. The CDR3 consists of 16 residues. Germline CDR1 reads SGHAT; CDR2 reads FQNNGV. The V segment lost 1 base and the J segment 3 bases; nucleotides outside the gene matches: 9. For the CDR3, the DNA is TGTGCCAGCAGCTTAGCATCCGTGGGGGGGTTCTACGAGCAGTACTTC. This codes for CASSLASVGGFYEQYF.

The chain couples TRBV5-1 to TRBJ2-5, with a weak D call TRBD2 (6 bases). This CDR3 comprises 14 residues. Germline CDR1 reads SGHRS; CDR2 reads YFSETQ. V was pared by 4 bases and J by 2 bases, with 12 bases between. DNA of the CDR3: TGCGCCAGCAGCCCAGGACGGGGGCAAGAGACCCAGTACTTC. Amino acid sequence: CASSPGRGQETQYF.

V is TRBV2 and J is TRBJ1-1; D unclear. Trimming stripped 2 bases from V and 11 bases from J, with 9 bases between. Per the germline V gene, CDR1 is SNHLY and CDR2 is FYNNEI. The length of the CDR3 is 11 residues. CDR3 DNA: TGTGCCAGCAGTGAAATGGCTGGCGCTTTCTTT. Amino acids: CASSEMAGAFF.

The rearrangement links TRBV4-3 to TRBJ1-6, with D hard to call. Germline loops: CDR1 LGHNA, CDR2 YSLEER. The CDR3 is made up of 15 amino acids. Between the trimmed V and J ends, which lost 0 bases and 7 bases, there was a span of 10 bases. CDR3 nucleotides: TGCGCCAGCAGCCAAGACCCTCAGTACAATTCACCCCTCCACTTT. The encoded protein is CASSQDPQYNSPLHF.

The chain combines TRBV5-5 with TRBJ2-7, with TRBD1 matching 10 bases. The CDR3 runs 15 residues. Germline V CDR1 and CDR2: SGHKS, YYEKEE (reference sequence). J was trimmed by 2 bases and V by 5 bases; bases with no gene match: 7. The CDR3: CASSSAGTGAYEQYF. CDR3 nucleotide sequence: TGTGCCAGCAGTTCTGCCGGGACAGGGGCCTACGAGCAGTACTTC.

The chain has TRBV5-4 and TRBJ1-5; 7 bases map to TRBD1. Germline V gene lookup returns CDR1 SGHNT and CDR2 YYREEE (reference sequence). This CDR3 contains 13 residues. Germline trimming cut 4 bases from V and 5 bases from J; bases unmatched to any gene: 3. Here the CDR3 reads CASSRDSDQPQHF. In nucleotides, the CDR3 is TGTGCCAGCAGCCGGGACAGCGATCAGCCCCAGCATTTT.

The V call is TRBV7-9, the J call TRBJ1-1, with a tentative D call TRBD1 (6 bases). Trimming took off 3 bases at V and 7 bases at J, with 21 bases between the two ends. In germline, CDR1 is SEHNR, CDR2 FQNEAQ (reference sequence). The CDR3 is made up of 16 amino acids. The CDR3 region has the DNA TGTGCCAGCAGCTTGGGCGGACAGCGGATACACCATGAAGCTTTCTTT. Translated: CASSLGGQRIHHEAFF.

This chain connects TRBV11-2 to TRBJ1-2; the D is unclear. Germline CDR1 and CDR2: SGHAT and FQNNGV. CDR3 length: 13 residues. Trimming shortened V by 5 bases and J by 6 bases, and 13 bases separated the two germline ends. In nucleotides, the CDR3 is TGTGCCAGCAGCAAGGAGGGCATAAATGGCTACACCTTC. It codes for CASSKEGINGYTF.

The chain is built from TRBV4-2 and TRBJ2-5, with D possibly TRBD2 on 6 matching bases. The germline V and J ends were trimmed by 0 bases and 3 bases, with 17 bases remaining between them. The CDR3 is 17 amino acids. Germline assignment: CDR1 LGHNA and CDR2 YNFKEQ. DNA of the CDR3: TGTGCCAGCAGCCAAGATAAACTGGCTCGCGGGAAAGAGACCCAGTACTTC. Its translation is CASSQDKLARGKETQYF.

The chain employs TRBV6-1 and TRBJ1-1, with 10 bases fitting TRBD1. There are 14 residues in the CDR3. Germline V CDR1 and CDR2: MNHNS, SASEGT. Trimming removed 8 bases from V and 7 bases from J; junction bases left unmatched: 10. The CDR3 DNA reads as TGTGCCAGCGAGACAGGGGGCGTCCTCGTTGAAGCTTTCTTT. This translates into CASETGGVLVEAFF.

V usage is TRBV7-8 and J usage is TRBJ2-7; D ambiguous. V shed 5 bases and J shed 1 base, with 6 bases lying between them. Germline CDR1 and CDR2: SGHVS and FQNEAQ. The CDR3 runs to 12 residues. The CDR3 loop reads CASSPHSYEQYF. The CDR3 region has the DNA TGTGCCAGCAGCCCACATTCCTACGAGCAGTACTTC. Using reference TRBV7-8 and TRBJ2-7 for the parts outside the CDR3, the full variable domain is GAGVSQSPRYKVAKRGQDVALRCDPISGHVSLFWYQQALGQGPEFLTYFQNEAQLDKSGLPSDRFFAERPEGSVSTLKIQRTQQEDSAVYLCASSPHSYEQYFGPGTRLTVT.

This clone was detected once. The CDR3 nucleotides read TGTGCCAGCAGATCCTTCGGTGAAACTGGAAACACCATATATTTT. Its translation: CASRSFGETGNTIYF. This chain uses TRBV11-2 with TRBJ1-3; D not certain. V lost 6 bases and J lost 2, with 14 bases in between. CDR1 SGHAT and CDR2 FQNNGV come from the germline V gene. The CDR3 length is 15 residues.

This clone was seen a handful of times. The CDR3 sequence is CASSLVTRYEQYF. CDR3 nucleotides: TGTGCCAGCAGCTTAGTGACTCGGTACGAGCAGTACTTC. The chain has TRBV11-2 and TRBJ2-7; no clear D gene. With 1 base removed from V and 4 bases from J, the gap between germline ends came to 8 bases. Germline V lookup: CDR1 SGHAT, CDR2 FQNNGV. This CDR3 is built from 13 residues. The variable domain in full, completed from reference TRBV11-2 and TRBJ2-7, reads EAGVAQSPRYKIIEKRQSVAFWCNPISGHATLYWYQQILGQGPKLLIQFQNNGVVDDSQLPKDRFSAERLKGVDSTLKIQPAKLEDSAVYLCASSLVTRYEQYFGPGTRLTVT.

The chain's CDR3 is CASGPGLFDTQYF. The DNA for the CDR3 is TGTGCTAGTGGACCGGGACTATTTGATACGCAGTATTTT. The V call is TRBV12-5, the J call TRBJ2-3, with TRBD2 identical over 7 bases. CDR1 is LGHNT and CDR2 is FRNRAP in the germline V gene. Trimming took 6 bases from V and 6 from J; bases not matched to a gene: 6. The CDR3 spans 13 residues.

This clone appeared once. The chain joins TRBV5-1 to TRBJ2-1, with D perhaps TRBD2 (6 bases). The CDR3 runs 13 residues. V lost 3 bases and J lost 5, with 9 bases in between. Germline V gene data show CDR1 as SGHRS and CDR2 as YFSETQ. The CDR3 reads CASSSGDDNEQFF. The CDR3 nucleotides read TGCGCCAGCAGCTCGGGAGACGACAATGAGCAGTTCTTC.

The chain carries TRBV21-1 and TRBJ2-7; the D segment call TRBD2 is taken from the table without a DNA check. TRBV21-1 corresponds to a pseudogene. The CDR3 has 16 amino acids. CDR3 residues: CASSEGDGDCHYEQYF. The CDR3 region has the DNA TGTGCCAGCAGCGAAGGAGACGGGGACTGCCACTACGAGCAGTACTTC.

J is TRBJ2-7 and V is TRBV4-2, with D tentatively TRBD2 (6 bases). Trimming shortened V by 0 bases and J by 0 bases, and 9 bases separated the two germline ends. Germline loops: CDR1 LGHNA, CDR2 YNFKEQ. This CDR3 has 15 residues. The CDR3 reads CASSQDPGSSYEQYF. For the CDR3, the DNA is TGTGCCAGCAGCCAAGATCCCGGGAGCTCCTACGAGCAGTACTTC.

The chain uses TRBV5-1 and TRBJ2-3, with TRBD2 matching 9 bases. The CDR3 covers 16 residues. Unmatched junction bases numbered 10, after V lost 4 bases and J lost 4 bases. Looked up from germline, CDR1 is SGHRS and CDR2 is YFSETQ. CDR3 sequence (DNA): TGCGCCAGCAGCGTAGCGGGAGTGGGGGCTGCAGATACGCAGTATTTT. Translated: CASSVAGVGAADTQYF.

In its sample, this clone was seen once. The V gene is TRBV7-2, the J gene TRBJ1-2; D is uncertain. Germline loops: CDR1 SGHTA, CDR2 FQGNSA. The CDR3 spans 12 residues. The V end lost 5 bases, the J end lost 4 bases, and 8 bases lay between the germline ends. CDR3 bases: TGTGCCAGCAGCCTTACCGGCTATGGCTACACCTTC. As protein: CASSLTGYGYTF.